Below are 28 T cell receptor beta chains sequenced from a single sample in a study of cytomegalovirus exposure and HLA in healthy donors. Primers for the PCR totalled 60 Vbeta and 13 Jbeta. Assay used: immunoSEQ multiplex PCR; TCRdb lists only in-frame clones, some missing. The data hold 110,000 or so clones, with approximately 74% observed a single time. Sequencing input: PBMCs. Every receptor here comes from a woman aged 45-65 years in good health and CMV-seropositive.

This clone was observed a few times. The genes are TRBV7-9 and TRBJ1-6; no reliable D call. The V gene's germline CDR1 is SEHNR and CDR2 FQNEAQ (reference sequence). V was cut by 5 bases and J by 7 bases, with 12 bases left in between. The length of the CDR3 is 14 residues. This chain's CDR3 is CASSLDYGNSPLHF. The CDR3, as DNA: TGTGCCAGCAGCCTCGACTATGGGAATTCACCCCTCCACTTT.

The chain joins TRBV4-3 to TRBJ2-7, with a tentative D call TRBD1 (6 bases). The CDR3 spans 17 residues. Germline values: CDR1 LGHNA, CDR2 YSLEER. V gave up 2 bases and J gave up 2 bases, with 19 bases separating them. CDR3: CASSQQLGQHKAYEQYF. CDR3 nucleotide sequence: TGCGCCAGCAGCCAACAGCTCGGACAGCACAAAGCCTACGAGCAGTACTTC.

The CDR3 sequence: CASSDSKGLAGAYNEQFF. The CDR3 DNA is TGCGCCAGCAGTGACTCTAAGGGACTAGCGGGGGCCTACAATGAGCAGTTCTTC. The genes are TRBV10-2 and TRBJ2-1; 14 bases line up with TRBD2. The germline V gene has CDR1 WSHSY and CDR2 SAAADI. The CDR3 sequence is 18 residues long. V lost 3 bases to trimming and J lost 2 bases; unmatched junction nucleotides: 6.

V and J are TRBV7-2 and TRBJ1-2; TRBD1 matches 8 bases. V dropped 5 bases and J dropped 2; count of bases not matched to a gene: 7. CDR3 size: 15 residues. Per germline, CDR1 SGHTA and CDR2 FQGNSA. The DNA of the CDR3 is TGTGCCAGCAGCCACGCCGGGACAGGCAACTATGGCTACACCTTC. Protein sequence: CASSHAGTGNYGYTF.

The chain has TRBV12-5 and TRBJ2-6, with 9 bases aligning to TRBD1. The CDR3 has 17 amino acids. Germline V gene lookup returns CDR1 LGHNT and CDR2 FRNRAP. Germline trimming cut 3 bases from V and 0 bases from J; bases unmatched to any gene: 3. This CDR3 is CASGLGTGYSGANVLTF. The CDR3 nucleotides read TGTGCTAGTGGTTTAGGGACAGGGTACTCTGGGGCCAACGTCCTGACTTTC.

The V call is TRBV7-2, the J call TRBJ1-6; a possible D gene is TRBD1 (6 bases). This CDR3 has 18 residues. Trimming took off 5 bases at V and 2 bases at J, with 19 bases between the two ends. Germline values: CDR1 SGHTA, CDR2 FQGNSA. CDR3 region: CASSSLGKTGTYNSPLHF. The CDR3 DNA follows: TGTGCCAGCAGCAGCTTGGGAAAGACAGGCACCTATAATTCACCCCTCCACTTT.

The table lists this clone with a few counts. V is TRBV7-3 and J is TRBJ2-3; D gene ambiguous. CDR1 and CDR2 (germline): SGHTA, FQGTGA. V shed 3 bases and J shed 4 bases, with 11 bases lying between them. The CDR3 sequence is 14 residues long. CDR3 bases: TGTGCCAGCAGCTTGAGTCTCGGGTCAGATACGCAGTATTTT. Translated: CASSLSLGSDTQYF.

This chain connects TRBV29-1 to TRBJ1-2; D is perhaps TRBD1 (5 bases). Germline V gives CDR1 SQVTM, CDR2 ANQGSEA. The CDR3 contains 14 residues. V dropped 0 bases and J dropped 3 bases, with 11 bases sitting between them. CDR3 sequence reads: CSVEDLQVDYGYTF. The CDR3 DNA sequence: TGCAGCGTTGAAGATTTACAGGTGGACTATGGCTACACCTTC.

V usage is TRBV7-3 and J usage is TRBJ1-1; D call uncertain. The length of the CDR3 is 12 residues. The V gene lost 5 bases and the J gene lost 1 base, with 5 bases spanning the gap. Germline V lookup: CDR1 SGHTA, CDR2 FQGTGA. CDR3 sequence (DNA): TGTGCCAGCAGCCGCGGGAACACTGAAGCTTTCTTT. It is translated as CASSRGNTEAFF.

This chain uses TRBV7-2 with TRBJ1-1; 7 bases fit TRBD1. Germline V gene sequence: CDR1 SGHTA, CDR2 FQGNSA. The CDR3 has 14 amino acids. J was trimmed by 1 base and V by 5 bases; bases with no gene match: 4. CDR3: CASSQGQPNTEAFF. The CDR3 coding sequence is TGTGCCAGCAGCCAGGGACAGCCGAACACTGAAGCTTTCTTT.

V gene TRBV4-3 combines with J gene TRBJ2-5; D uncertain. Germline CDR1 is LGHNA and CDR2 is YSLEER. This CDR3 is 14 amino acids long. The V end lost 0 bases, the J end lost 5 bases, and 10 bases lay between the germline ends. CDR3 protein: CASSQDTSYETQYF. In nucleotides, the CDR3 is TGCGCCAGCAGCCAAGATACAAGTTATGAGACCCAGTACTTC.

CDR3 in amino acids: CATSRTGGGTDTQYF. The CDR3 nucleotides are TGTGCCACCAGCAGAACGGGGGGTGGCACAGATACGCAGTATTTT. The chain is built from TRBV15 and TRBJ2-3; TRBD2 agrees at 7 bases. Germline-derived CDR1 and CDR2 are LNHNV and YYDKDF (reference sequence). The CDR3 is 15 amino acids. Losses at the gene ends were 2 bases for V and 1 base for J; bases not matched to a gene: 3.

The chain couples TRBV4-2 to TRBJ1-4; 7 bases fit TRBD1. The CDR3 contains 15 residues. V lost 1 base to trimming and J lost 4 bases; unmatched junction nucleotides: 3. CDR1 LGHNA and CDR2 YNFKEQ come from the germline V gene. In DNA, the CDR3 is TGTGCCAGCAGCCAAGTCTGGGACAGTAATGAAAAACTGTTTTTT. Translated, it gives CASSQVWDSNEKLFF.

This clone was seen a single time. The rearrangement joins TRBV5-1 to TRBJ1-6; 10 nucleotides align to TRBD1. The ends lost 0 bases at V and 17 bases at J; junction bases unmatched: 2. Per germline, CDR1 SGHRS and CDR2 YFSETQ. The CDR3 is 12 residues long. The chain's CDR3 is CASSLAGTGVHF. DNA for the CDR3: TGCGCCAGCAGCTTGGCCGGGACAGGGGTCCACTTT.

CDR3 in amino acids: CASSLGSGAGGLYEQYF. The CDR3 DNA sequence: TGTGCCAGCAGCCTAGGGAGTGGGGCGGGAGGTCTCTACGAGCAGTACTTC. This chain joins TRBV7-2 and TRBJ2-7, with 8 bases identical to TRBD2. The CDR3 sequence is 17 residues long. Trimming removed 5 bases from V and 3 bases from J; junction bases left unmatched: 15. Germline V gene lookup returns CDR1 SGHTA and CDR2 FQGNSA. The variable domain in full, with the rest retrieved from reference TRBV7-2 and TRBJ2-7, is GAGVSQSPSNKVTEKGKDVELRCDPISGHTALYWYRQSLGQGLEFLIYFQGNSAPDKSGLPSDRFSAERTGGSVSTLTIQRTQQEDSAVYLCASSLGSGAGGLYEQYFGPGTRLTVT.

The CDR3 sequence: CASSLATGRGYTF. CDR3 nucleotides: TGTGCCAGCAGCTTGGCTACGGGGAGGGGCTACACCTTC. V gene TRBV5-4 combines with J gene TRBJ1-2; no clear D. Germline values: CDR1 SGHNT, CDR2 YYREEE (reference sequence). The CDR3 is made up of 13 amino acids. V was clipped by 0 bases and J by 8 bases, with 11 bases between them.

V gene TRBV19 combines with J gene TRBJ1-1; TRBD1 matches at 9 bases. Per the germline V gene, CDR1 is LNHDA and CDR2 is SQIVND (reference sequence). J was trimmed by 1 base and V by 6 bases; bases with no gene match: 12. There are 17 residues in the CDR3. The CDR3 sequence: CASRDGAYRGPNTEAFF. DNA for the CDR3: TGTGCCAGTAGAGATGGGGCTTACAGGGGGCCGAACACTGAAGCTTTCTTT.

V usage is TRBV4-3 and J usage is TRBJ1-2; 10 bases match TRBD1. V shed 5 bases and J 7 bases; nucleotides not matched to a gene: 1. The CDR3 consists of 12 residues. The germline V gene encodes CDR1 LGHNA and CDR2 YSLEER. This chain's CDR3 is CASSDRGLGYTF. In nucleotides, the CDR3 is TGCGCCAGCAGCGACAGGGGGCTTGGCTACACCTTC.

The rearrangement uses TRBV5-1 and TRBJ2-5; 7 nucleotides agree with TRBD2. This CDR3 comprises 13 residues. From germline, CDR1 is SGHRS and CDR2 YFSETQ. V lost 3 bases, J lost 5 bases, and 4 bases stayed unmatched. DNA for the CDR3: TGCGCCAGCAGCTCCCGGGGGGACGAGACCCAGTACTTC. This sequence encodes CASSSRGDETQYF.

This clone was found a few times. The chain links TRBV27 to TRBJ1-1, with TRBD1 matching 7 bases. Trimming at V came to 1 base and at J to 4 bases, leaving 3 bases not matched to a gene. This CDR3 has 14 residues. The germline gives CDR1 MNHEY, CDR2 SMNVEV (reference sequence). The CDR3 region has the DNA TGTGCCAGCAGTTTATTAGGGGGCGGCACTGAAGCTTTCTTT. Amino acids: CASSLLGGGTEAFF.

This clone showed up just once. The rearrangement joins TRBV19 to TRBJ1-6; 7 nucleotides line up with TRBD1. The junction had 5 bases not matched to a gene; V was cut back by 5 bases and J by 10 bases. Germline V gene lookup returns CDR1 LNHDA and CDR2 SQIVND (reference sequence). CDR3 length: 13 residues. As DNA, the CDR3 is TGTGCCAGTAGTGGGGGACAGAACTCACCCCTCCACTTT. Its protein is CASSGGQNSPLHF.

The J gene is TRBJ2-7, the V gene TRBV27; D gene uncertain. This CDR3 has 11 residues. Looked up from germline, CDR1 is MNHEY and CDR2 is SMNVEV (reference sequence). V dropped 5 bases and J dropped 2 bases, with 4 bases sitting between them. The CDR3: CASSPTYEQYF. The CDR3 coding sequence is TGTGCCAGCAGTCCAACCTACGAGCAGTACTTC.

J is TRBJ2-3 and V is TRBV6-5, with 11 bases lining up with TRBD2. Germline V lookup: CDR1 MNHEY, CDR2 SVGAGI. The CDR3 spans 15 residues. V shed 9 bases and J 4 bases; nucleotides not matched to a gene: 9. The CDR3, as DNA: TGTGCCAGTAAGATAGCGGGAGGGATACCAGATACGCAGTATTTT. Its translation is CASKIAGGIPDTQYF.

The rearrangement links TRBV27 to TRBJ1-6; D unresolved. V lost 3 bases to trimming and J lost 5 bases, with 11 bases between them. The CDR3 has 15 amino acids. Germline V gene data show CDR1 as MNHEY and CDR2 as SMNVEV (reference sequence). The CDR3 coding sequence is TGTGCCAGCAGTTTTTTGGGCACCGATAATTCACCCCTCCACTTT. Amino acid sequence: CASSFLGTDNSPLHF.

The chain carries TRBV7-2 and TRBJ2-2, with TRBD2 identical over 7 bases. V trimming: 0 bases; J trimming: 14 bases; junction bases outside the gene matches: 3. The germline V gene has CDR1 SGHTA and CDR2 FQGNSA. The CDR3 extends over 12 amino acids. The CDR3 loop is CASSLAREILFF. CDR3 coding DNA: TGTGCCAGCAGCTTAGCGCGGGAGATACTGTTTTTT.

This clone was seen a few times. The chain recombines TRBV30 with TRBJ1-1; D might be TRBD1 (5 bases). The V gene lost 0 bases and the J gene lost 0 bases, with 14 bases spanning the gap. CDR1 is GTSNPN, CDR2 SVGIG, per germline (reference sequence). This CDR3 spans 16 amino acids. For the CDR3, the DNA is TGTGCCTGGAGTGTACGGAGGGACCAAATGAACACTGAAGCTTTCTTT. Translated: CAWSVRRDQMNTEAFF.

This chain joins TRBV7-8 and TRBJ2-7; 8 bases agree with TRBD2. After removal of 3 bases from V and 4 bases from J, the junction contained 2 bases not matched to a gene. Per the germline V gene, CDR1 is SGHVS and CDR2 is FQNEAQ. The CDR3 sequence is 13 residues long. The CDR3 region is CASSLVAGYEQYF. In DNA form, the CDR3 reads TGTGCCAGCAGCTTGGTAGCGGGGTACGAGCAGTACTTC.

This clone was recorded a few times. The V gene is TRBV7-9, the J gene TRBJ2-3; 10 nucleotides match TRBD1. CDR1 SEHNR and CDR2 FQNEAQ come from the germline V gene (reference sequence). The CDR3 spans 14 residues. J lost 6 bases, V lost 3 bases, and 3 bases had no gene match. CDR3 sequence (DNA): TGTGCCAGCAGCTTTCGACAGGGGGCGGATACGCAGTATTTT. This gives the protein CASSFRQGADTQYF.